The clone carrying this TCR beta chain was seen a single time. The data were taken from a study of blood T cell repertoires in COVID-19. Background on the study: PBMCs, B-cell-depleted T cells, or T cells were the source of the cDNA or gDNA that made up the material.

The V gene's germline CDR1 is SNHLY and CDR2 FYNNEI. V was clipped by 2 bases and J by 7 bases; unmatched bases: 7. The CDR3 loop spans 16 amino acids. Per the original data handling: Amplified reference gene primers provided the basis for estimating nucleated cell counts. The assay was immunoSEQ multiplex PCR, and TCRdb's table has in-frame clones only and misses some. D and trimming come from the DNA, and the V and J calls and clone size come from that table. Among about 150,000 clones listed, 76% were seen once. This sequence originates from a man in his fifties or sixties with acute or convalescent COVID-19. What was sequenced was peripheral blood. The V call is TRBV2, the J call TRBJ2-1; 11 nucleotides align to TRBD1. The chain's CDR3 is CASSEWTGGIQNEQFF. The CDR3 DNA follows: TGTGCCAGCAGTGAATGGACAGGGGGCATACAGAATGAGCAGTTCTTC. The whole variable domain, filled in from reference TRBV2 and TRBJ2-1, reads EPEVTQTPSHQVTQMGQEVILRCVPISNHLYFYWYRQILGQKVEFLVSFYNNEISEKSEIFDDQFSVERPDGSNFTLKIRSTKLEDSAMYFCASSEWTGGIQNEQFFGPGTRLTVL.